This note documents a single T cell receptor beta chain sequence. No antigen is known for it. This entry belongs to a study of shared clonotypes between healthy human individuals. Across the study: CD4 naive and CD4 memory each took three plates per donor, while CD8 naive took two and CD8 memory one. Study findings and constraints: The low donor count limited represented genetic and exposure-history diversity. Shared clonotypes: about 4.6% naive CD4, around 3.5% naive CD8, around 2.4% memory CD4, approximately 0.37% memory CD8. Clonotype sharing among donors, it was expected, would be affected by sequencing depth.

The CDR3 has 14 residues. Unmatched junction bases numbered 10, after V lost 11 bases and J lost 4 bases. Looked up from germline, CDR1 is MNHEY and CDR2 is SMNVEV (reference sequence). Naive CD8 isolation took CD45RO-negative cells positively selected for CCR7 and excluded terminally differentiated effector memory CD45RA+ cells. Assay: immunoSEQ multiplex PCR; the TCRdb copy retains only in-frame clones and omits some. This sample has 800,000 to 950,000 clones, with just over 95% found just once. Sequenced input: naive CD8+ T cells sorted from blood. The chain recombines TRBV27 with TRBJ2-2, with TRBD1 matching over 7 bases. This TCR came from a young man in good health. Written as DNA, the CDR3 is TGTGCCTCCCGGTCAGGGGGTAGCACCGGGGAGCTGTTTTTT. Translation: CASRSGGSTGELFF.